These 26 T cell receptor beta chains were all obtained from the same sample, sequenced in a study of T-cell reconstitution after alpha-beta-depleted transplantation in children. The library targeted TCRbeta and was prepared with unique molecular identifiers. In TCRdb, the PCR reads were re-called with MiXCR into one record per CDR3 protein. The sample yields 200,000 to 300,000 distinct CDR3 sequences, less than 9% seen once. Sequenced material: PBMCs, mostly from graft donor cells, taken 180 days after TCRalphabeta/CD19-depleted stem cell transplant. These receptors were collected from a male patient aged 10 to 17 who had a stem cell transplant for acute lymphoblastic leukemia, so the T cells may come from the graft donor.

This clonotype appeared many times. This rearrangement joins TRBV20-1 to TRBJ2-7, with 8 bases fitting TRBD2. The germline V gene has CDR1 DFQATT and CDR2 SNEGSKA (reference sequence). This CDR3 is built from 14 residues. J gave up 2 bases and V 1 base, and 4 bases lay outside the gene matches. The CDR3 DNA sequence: TGCAGTGCTAGAGTACTAGCGGAGGCCTACGAGCAGTACTTC. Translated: CSARVLAEAYEQYF.

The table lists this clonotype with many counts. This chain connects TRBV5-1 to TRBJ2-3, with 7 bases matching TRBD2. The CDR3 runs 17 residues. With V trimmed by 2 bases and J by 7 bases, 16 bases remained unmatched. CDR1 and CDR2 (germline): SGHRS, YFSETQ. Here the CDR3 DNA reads TGCGCCAGCAGCTTCTATGGACTAGTCTTACCTCAGAATACGCAGTATTTT. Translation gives CASSFYGLVLPQNTQYF.

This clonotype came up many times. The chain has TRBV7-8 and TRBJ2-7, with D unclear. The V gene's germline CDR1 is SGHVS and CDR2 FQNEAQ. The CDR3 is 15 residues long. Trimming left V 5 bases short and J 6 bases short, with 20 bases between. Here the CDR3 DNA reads TGTGCCAGCAGCCCTCCCCACCGTTCCGGATCCGAGCAGTACTTC. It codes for CASSPPHRSGSEQYF.

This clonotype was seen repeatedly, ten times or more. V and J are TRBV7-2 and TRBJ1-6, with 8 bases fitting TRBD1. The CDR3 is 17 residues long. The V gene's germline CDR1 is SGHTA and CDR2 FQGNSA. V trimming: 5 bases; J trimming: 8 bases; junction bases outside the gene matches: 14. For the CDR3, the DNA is TGTGCCAGCAGCCCCACCCCACGGACAGGGTACGATTCACCCCTCCACTTT. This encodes CASSPTPRTGYDSPLHF.

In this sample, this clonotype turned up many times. Here the CDR3 DNA reads TGCAGTGCTAGAGATATCACTTCCTACGAGCAGTACTTC. This gives the protein CSARDITSYEQYF. This chain joins TRBV20-1 and TRBJ2-7, with D unclear. V dropped 0 bases and J dropped 1 base, with 7 bases sitting between them. Germline V lookup: CDR1 DFQATT, CDR2 SNEGSKA (reference sequence). CDR3 length: 13 residues.

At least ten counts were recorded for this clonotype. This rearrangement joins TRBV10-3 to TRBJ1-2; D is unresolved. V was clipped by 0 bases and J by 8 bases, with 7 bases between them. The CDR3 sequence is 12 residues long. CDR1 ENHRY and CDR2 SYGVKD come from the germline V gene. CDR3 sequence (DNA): TGTGCCATCAGTGAGTCAGGGCACGGCTACACCTTC. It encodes CAISESGHGYTF.

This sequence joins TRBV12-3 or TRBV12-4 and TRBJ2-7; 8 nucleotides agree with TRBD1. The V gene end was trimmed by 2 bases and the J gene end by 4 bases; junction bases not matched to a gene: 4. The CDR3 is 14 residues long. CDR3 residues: CASSLRRGQYEQYF. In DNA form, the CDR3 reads TGTGCCAGCAGTTTACGCAGGGGGCAATACGAGCAGTACTTC.

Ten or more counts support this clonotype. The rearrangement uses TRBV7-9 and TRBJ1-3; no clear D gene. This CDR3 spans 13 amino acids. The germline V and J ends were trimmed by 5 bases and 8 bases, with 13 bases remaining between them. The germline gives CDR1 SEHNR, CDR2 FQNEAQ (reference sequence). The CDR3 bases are TGTGCCAGCAGCCACGCGCGCAGTGACACCATATATTTT. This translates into CASSHARSDTIYF. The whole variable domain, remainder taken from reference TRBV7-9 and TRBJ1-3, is DTGVSQNPRHKITKRGQNVTFRCDPISEHNRLYWYRQTLGQGPEFLTYFQNEAQLEKSRLLSDRFSAERPKGSFSTLEIQRTEQGDSAMYLCASSHARSDTIYFGEGSWLTVV.

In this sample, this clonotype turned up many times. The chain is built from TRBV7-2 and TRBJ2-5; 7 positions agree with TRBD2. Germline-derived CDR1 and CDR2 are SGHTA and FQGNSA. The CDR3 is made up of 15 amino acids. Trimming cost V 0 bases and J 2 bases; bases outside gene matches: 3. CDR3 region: CASSLARGGQETQYF. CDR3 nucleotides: TGTGCCAGCAGCTTAGCGCGGGGAGGGCAAGAGACCCAGTACTTC.

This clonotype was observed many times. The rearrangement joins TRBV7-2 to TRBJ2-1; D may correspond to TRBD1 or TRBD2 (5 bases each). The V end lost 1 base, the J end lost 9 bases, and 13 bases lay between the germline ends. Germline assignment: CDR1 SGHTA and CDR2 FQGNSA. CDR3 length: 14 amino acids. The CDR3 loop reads CASSLEGGQFEQFF. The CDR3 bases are TGTGCCAGCAGCTTAGAAGGAGGACAATTTGAGCAGTTCTTC.

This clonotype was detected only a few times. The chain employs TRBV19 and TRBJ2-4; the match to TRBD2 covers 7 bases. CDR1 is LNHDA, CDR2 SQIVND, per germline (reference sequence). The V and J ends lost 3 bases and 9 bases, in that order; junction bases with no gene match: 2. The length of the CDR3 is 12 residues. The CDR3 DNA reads TGTGCCAGTAGTATTGGACTAGGCATTCAGTACTTC. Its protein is CASSIGLGIQYF.

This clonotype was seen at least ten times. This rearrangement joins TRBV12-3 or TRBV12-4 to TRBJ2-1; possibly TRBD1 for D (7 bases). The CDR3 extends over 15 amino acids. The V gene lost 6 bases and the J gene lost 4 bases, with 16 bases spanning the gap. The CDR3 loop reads CASSRRRGQYNEQFF. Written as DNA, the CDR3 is TGTGCCAGCAGCAGAAGGAGGGGGCAATACAATGAGCAGTTCTTC.

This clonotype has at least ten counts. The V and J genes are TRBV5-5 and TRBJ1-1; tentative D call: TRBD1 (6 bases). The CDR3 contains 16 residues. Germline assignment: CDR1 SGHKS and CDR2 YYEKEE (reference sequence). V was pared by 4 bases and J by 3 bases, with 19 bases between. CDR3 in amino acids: CASSRIGGAGDTEAFF. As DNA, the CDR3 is TGTGCCAGCAGCCGCATTGGGGGGGCAGGGGACACTGAAGCTTTCTTT.

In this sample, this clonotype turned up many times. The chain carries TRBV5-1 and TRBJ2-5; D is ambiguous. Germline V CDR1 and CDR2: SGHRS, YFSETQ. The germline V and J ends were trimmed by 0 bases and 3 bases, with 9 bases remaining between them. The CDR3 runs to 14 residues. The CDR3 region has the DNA TGCGCCAGCAGCTTGGGAGGCAGTGAAGAGACCCAGTACTTC. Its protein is CASSLGGSEETQYF.

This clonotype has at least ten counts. The DNA of the CDR3 is TGCAGTGCTAGGGGTAGAGGGGGGGTAGCCAAAAACATTCAGTACTTC. Residues: CSARGRGGVAKNIQYF. The chain recombines TRBV20-1 with TRBJ2-4; perhaps TRBD2 as D (7 bases). The germline gives CDR1 DFQATT, CDR2 SNEGSKA (reference sequence). CDR3 length: 16 amino acids. V shed 3 bases and J shed 0 bases, with 15 bases lying between them.

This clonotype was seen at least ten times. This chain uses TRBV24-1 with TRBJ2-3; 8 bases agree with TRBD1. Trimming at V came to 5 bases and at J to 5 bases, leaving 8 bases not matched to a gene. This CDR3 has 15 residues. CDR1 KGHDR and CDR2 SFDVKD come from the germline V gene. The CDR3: CATSAFTGGRDTQYF. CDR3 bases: TGTGCCACCAGTGCTTTCACAGGGGGGAGAGATACGCAGTATTTT.

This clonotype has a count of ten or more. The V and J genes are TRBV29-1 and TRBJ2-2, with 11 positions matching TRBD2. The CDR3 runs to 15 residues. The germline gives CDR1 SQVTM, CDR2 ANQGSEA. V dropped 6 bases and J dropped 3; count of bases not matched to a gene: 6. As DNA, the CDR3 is TGCAGCGTCATAGCGGGAGGGCCTGACACCGGGGAGCTGTTTTTT. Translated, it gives CSVIAGGPDTGELFF.

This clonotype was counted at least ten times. In nucleotides, the CDR3 is TGTGCCAGCAGTTCCTTGGGACAGGGGTTCTCCTACGAGCAGTACTTC. Amino acids: CASSSLGQGFSYEQYF. This chain joins TRBV27 and TRBJ2-7, with 10 positions matching TRBD1. CDR3 length: 16 residues. Germline V gene lookup returns CDR1 MNHEY and CDR2 SMNVEV (reference sequence). The V segment lost 4 bases and the J segment 0 bases; nucleotides outside the gene matches: 6.

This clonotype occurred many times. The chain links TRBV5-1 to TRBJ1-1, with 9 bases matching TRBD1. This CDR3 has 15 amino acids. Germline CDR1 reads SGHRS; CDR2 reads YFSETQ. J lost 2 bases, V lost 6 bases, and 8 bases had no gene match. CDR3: CASTFQDRGNTEAFF. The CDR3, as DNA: TGCGCCAGCACCTTCCAGGACAGGGGAAACACTGAAGCTTTCTTT.

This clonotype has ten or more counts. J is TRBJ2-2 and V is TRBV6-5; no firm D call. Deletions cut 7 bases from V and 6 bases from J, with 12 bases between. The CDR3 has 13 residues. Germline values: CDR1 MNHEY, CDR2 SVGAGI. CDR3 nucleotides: TGTGCCAGCACCAAACTTACGTCCGGGGAGCTGTTTTTT. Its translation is CASTKLTSGELFF.

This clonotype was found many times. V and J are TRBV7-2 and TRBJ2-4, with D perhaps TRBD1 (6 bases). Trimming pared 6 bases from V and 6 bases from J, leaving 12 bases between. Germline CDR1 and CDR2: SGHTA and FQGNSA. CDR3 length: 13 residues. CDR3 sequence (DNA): TGTGCCAGCAGGGGTCTAGGGGGAAACATTCAGTACTTC. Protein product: CASRGLGGNIQYF.

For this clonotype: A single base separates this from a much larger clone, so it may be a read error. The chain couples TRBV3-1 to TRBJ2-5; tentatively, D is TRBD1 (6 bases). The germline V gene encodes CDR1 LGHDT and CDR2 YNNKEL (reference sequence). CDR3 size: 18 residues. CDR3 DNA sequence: TGTGCCAGCTGCCAAGCAGTTAGGGGTGGGACAAACCAAGAGACCCAGTACTTC. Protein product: CASCQAVRGGTNQETQYF.

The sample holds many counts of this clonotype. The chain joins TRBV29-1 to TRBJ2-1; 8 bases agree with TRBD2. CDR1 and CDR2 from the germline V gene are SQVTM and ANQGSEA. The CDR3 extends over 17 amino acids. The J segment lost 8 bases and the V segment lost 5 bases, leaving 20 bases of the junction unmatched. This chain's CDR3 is CSVPPWAGGGRQDEQFF. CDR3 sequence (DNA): TGCAGCGTTCCCCCTTGGGCGGGCGGGGGGAGGCAGGATGAGCAGTTCTTC.

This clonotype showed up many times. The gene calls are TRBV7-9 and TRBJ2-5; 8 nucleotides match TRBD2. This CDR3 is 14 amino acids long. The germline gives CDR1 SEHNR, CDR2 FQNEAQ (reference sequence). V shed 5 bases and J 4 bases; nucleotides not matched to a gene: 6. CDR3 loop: CASSHRTSGETQYF. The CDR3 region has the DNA TGTGCCAGCAGCCACAGAACTAGCGGAGAGACCCAGTACTTC. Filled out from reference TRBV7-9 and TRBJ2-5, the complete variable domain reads DTGVSQNPRHKITKRGQNVTFRCDPISEHNRLYWYRQTLGQGPEFLTYFQNEAQLEKSRLLSDRFSAERPKGSFSTLEIQRTEQGDSAMYLCASSHRTSGETQYFGPGTRLLVL.

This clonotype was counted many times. The CDR3 DNA follows: TGTGCCAGCAGCTTGGGACAGGGTCCGGTTGAAGCTTTCTTT. It translates to CASSLGQGPVEAFF. This chain joins TRBV5-5 and TRBJ1-1, with 7 bases identical to TRBD1. Germline-derived CDR1 and CDR2 are SGHKS and YYEKEE (reference sequence). CDR3 size: 14 residues. V trimming: 0 bases; J trimming: 7 bases; junction bases outside the gene matches: 6.

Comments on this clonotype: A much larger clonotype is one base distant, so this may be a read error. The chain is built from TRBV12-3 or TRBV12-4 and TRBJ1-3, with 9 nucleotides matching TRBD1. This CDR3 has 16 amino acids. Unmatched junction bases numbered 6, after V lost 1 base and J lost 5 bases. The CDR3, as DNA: TGTGCCAGCAGTTTAGACAGGGGGCGAGCTCGAAACACCATATATTTT. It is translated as CASSLDRGRARNTIYF.